Given below is one T cell receptor (beta chain) in context. This CDR3 contains 16 residues. Germline CDR1 and CDR2: MDHEN and SYDVKM. V was clipped by 6 bases and J by 0 bases; unmatched bases: 5. The entry originates in a study of T cell responses to AZD1222 COVID-19 vaccine. The table came from immunoSEQ multiplex PCR; TCRdb's copy has only in-frame clones and leaves some out. The sample yields 60,000 to 85,000 clones, roughly 91% seen once. The rearrangement uses TRBV28 and TRBJ2-2; 9 positions match TRBD2. Material: peripheral blood, obtained 28 days after the second AZD1222 dose. This receptor was obtained from an adult who received the AZD1222 COVID-19 vaccine. The CDR3 nucleotides read TGTGCCAGCAGGTGGAGCGGGGGGTCGAACACCGGGGAGCTGTTTTTT. Translating gives CASRWSGGSNTGELFF. Combining the CDR3 with reference TRBV28 and TRBJ2-2 gives the whole variable domain DVKVTQSSRYLVKRTGEKVFLECVQDMDHENMFWYRQDPGLGLRLIYFSYDVKMKEKGDIPEGYSVSREKKERFSLILESASTNQTSMYLCASRWSGGSNTGELFFGEGSRLTVL.